This T cell receptor beta chain stems from a study of neurological immune-mediated disorders. Study-level points and caveats: One related-CDR3 cluster, which may be a signature, held the repertoires of 18 of 34 multiple sclerosis patients after phylogenetic grouping.

The sorted-subset TCR libraries were prepared using about a million CD4+ or CD8+ T cells as the starting material. TCRdb analysed the 5' RACE reads with MiXCR anew, one entry per CDR3 protein. The sample lists tens of thousands of distinct CDR3 sequences, approximately 5.8% occurring once. This clonotype was recorded many times. The antigen is not known. The CDR3 has 16 residues. Per germline, CDR1 SGHVS and CDR2 FQNEAQ. V lost 1 base and J 2 bases, leaving 12 bases between the germline ends. The chain combines TRBV7-8 with TRBJ1-5; D perhaps matches TRBD1 (6 bases). The receptor comes from a woman younger than 30 with multiple sclerosis. Sequenced sample: CD4+ T cells from blood. The CDR3, as DNA: TGTGCCAGCAGCTTAGGACAGGCCAGAGGCAATCAGCCCCAGCATTTT. It translates to CASSLGQARGNQPQHF.